Below are 15 T cell receptor beta chains sequenced from a single sample in a study of cytomegalovirus exposure and HLA in healthy donors. With 60 Vbeta and 13 Jbeta primers, the PCR was carried out. Some clones are missing from TCRdb's copy, which holds only in-frame ones; the method was immunoSEQ multiplex PCR. The data contain around 98,000 clones, around 80% of them singletons. Source material: PBMCs. The receptor source for this set is a man aged 40-49 years in good health and CMV-seronegative.

V and J are TRBV5-1 and TRBJ2-6; 9 bases line up with TRBD1. J lost 0 bases, V lost 2 bases, and 3 bases had no gene match. The CDR3 is 17 amino acids. CDR1 and CDR2 (germline): SGHRS, YFSETQ. The CDR3 nucleotides are TGCGCCAGCAGCTTAAGACAGGGGGACTCTGGGGCCAACGTCCTGACTTTC. It specifies CASSLRQGDSGANVLTF. Full variable domain (remainder filled in from reference TRBV5-1 and TRBJ2-6): KAGVTQTPRYLIKTRGQQVTLSCSPISGHRSVSWYQQTPGQGLQFLFEYFSETQRNKGNFPGRFSGRQFSNSRSEMNVSTLELGDSALYLCASSLRQGDSGANVLTFGAGSRLTVL.

The V call is TRBV11-3, the J call TRBJ2-3, with 7 positions matching TRBD1. V gave up 0 bases and J gave up 4 bases; unmatched junction bases: 4. Germline assignment: CDR1 SGHNT and CDR2 YENEEA. This CDR3 contains 15 residues. The CDR3 DNA reads TGTGCCAGCAGCTTAGATATTACAGGGGCAGATACGCAGTATTTT. Protein product: CASSLDITGADTQYF.

The chain combines TRBV5-4 with TRBJ1-5; D call uncertain. There are 14 residues in the CDR3. V lost 2 bases and J lost 4, with 10 bases in between. The germline V gene has CDR1 SGHNT and CDR2 YYREEE (reference sequence). CDR3 amino acids: CASSLPGENQPQHF. DNA of the CDR3: TGTGCCAGCAGCTTACCGGGAGAAAATCAGCCCCAGCATTTT.

The V and J genes are TRBV9 and TRBJ2-7, with a possible D match to TRBD1 (5 bases). Germline CDR1 and CDR2: SGDLS and YYNGEE. Trimming took off 1 base at V and 1 base at J, with 15 bases between the two ends. This CDR3 is 16 amino acids long. The CDR3 DNA reads TGTGCCAGCAGCGTACGGCCAGGGTGGAATTCCTACGAGCAGTACTTC. Protein product: CASSVRPGWNSYEQYF. The full variable domain, rest sourced from reference TRBV9 and TRBJ2-7, is DSGVTQTPKHLITATGQRVTLRCSPRSGDLSVYWYQQSLDQGLQFLIQYYNGEERAKGNILERFSAQQFPDLHSELNLSSLELGDSALYFCASSVRPGWNSYEQYFGPGTRLTVT.

The J gene is TRBJ1-1, the V gene TRBV21-1. TRBV21-1 is noted as a pseudogene. The CDR3 length is 17 residues. The CDR3 nucleotides are TGTGCCAGCAGCAAAGCGCTTTCTGGCAGTGAGCGGACTGAAGCTTTCTTT. Encoded protein: CASSKALSGSERTEAFF.

The genes are TRBV5-1 and TRBJ2-7; 8 bases align to TRBD1. Trimming cost V 2 bases and J 5 bases; bases outside gene matches: 3. Germline CDR1 SGHRS, CDR2 YFSETQ. The CDR3 is made up of 13 amino acids. CDR3 DNA sequence: TGCGCCAGCAGCTTAGGACAGGGCAACGAGCAGTACTTC. Protein product: CASSLGQGNEQYF.

The rearrangement links TRBV19 to TRBJ2-2; no definite D call. The CDR3 consists of 13 residues. CDR1 and CDR2 from the germline V gene are LNHDA and SQIVND (reference sequence). V was clipped by 6 bases and J by 1 base, with 6 bases between them. In nucleotides, the CDR3 is TGTGCCAGTAGGATGAGGAACACCGGGGAGCTGTTTTTT. Its translation is CASRMRNTGELFF.

The J gene is TRBJ2-2, the V gene TRBV4-1, with a possible D match to TRBD1 (6 bases). The CDR3 totals 17 residues. CDR1 MGHRA and CDR2 YSYEKL come from the germline V gene. V was trimmed by 4 bases and J by 0 bases, leaving 15 bases between them. In DNA, the CDR3 is TGCGCCAGCAGCCGACAGACAGGCCCCGCGAACACCGGGGAGCTGTTTTTT. Translating gives CASSRQTGPANTGELFF.

For this clone: The sample has other DNA sequences that encode this CDR3 too. The chain recombines TRBV5-6 with TRBJ2-4; TRBD1 matches 7 bases. CDR1 and CDR2 (germline): SGHDT, YYEEEE. The CDR3 loop spans 14 amino acids. Trimming took 4 bases from V and 2 from J; bases not matched to a gene: 3. For the CDR3, the DNA is TGTGCCAGCAGCCAACAGGGGTCCAAAAACATTCAGTACTTC. This codes for CASSQQGSKNIQYF.

This clone was picked up many times. J is TRBJ2-7 and V is TRBV4-3; D ambiguous. The germline CDR1 and CDR2 sequences are LGHNA and YSLEER. The CDR3 length is 15 residues. V lost 1 base to trimming and J lost 0 bases, with 10 bases between them. CDR3 loop: CASSQGYSPSYEQYF. The CDR3, as DNA: TGCGCCAGCAGCCAAGGCTACAGCCCCTCCTACGAGCAGTACTTC.

This rearrangement joins TRBV6-1 to TRBJ2-3, with D perhaps matching TRBD2 (5 bases). The CDR3 is made up of 13 amino acids. Germline lookup yields CDR1 MNHNS and CDR2 SASEGT. V lost 7 bases and J 6 bases, leaving 14 bases between the germline ends. For the CDR3, the DNA is TGTGCCAGCACTGTTCCGGGAAGGGATACGCAGTATTTT. Its protein product is CASTVPGRDTQYF.

This clone came up a few times. V is TRBV4-1 and J is TRBJ2-7, with TRBD1 identical over 7 bases. The junction had 12 bases not matched to a gene; V was cut back by 1 base and J by 6 bases. Per the germline V gene, CDR1 is MGHRA and CDR2 is YSYEKL. The CDR3 has 16 residues. Here the CDR3 reads CASSQVRGQAGSEQYF. The CDR3 nucleotides read TGCGCCAGCAGCCAAGTTAGGGGGCAGGCAGGGTCCGAGCAGTACTTC.

For the CDR3, the DNA is TGCGCCAGCAGCCAAGATGTTGGGGGGTTAAGCACAGATACGCAGTATTTT. Translation: CASSQDVGGLSTDTQYF. The chain has TRBV4-1 and TRBJ2-3, with TRBD2 as a possible D gene (6 bases). CDR1 is MGHRA, CDR2 YSYEKL, per germline. The CDR3 consists of 17 residues. Trimming took off 0 bases at V and 0 bases at J, with 13 bases between the two ends.

The V call is TRBV6-6, the J call TRBJ1-1, with TRBD1 matching 8 bases. CDR1 MNHNY and CDR2 SVGAGI come from the germline V gene (reference sequence). There are 13 residues in the CDR3. V lost 7 bases to trimming and J lost 1 base; unmatched junction nucleotides: 2. The CDR3 DNA follows: TGTGCCAGCACCACAGGGGGGAACACTGAAGCTTTCTTT. Its protein is CASTTGGNTEAFF.

The gene calls are TRBV2 and TRBJ2-5; D possibly corresponds to TRBD1 (5 bases). The V end lost 4 bases, the J end lost 2 bases, and 14 bases lay between the germline ends. The CDR3 covers 15 residues. CDR1 is SNHLY, CDR2 FYNNEI, per germline. CDR3 DNA sequence: TGTGCCAGCAGTGTCCCTACAGGTATTCAAGAGACCCAGTACTTC. As protein: CASSVPTGIQETQYF.